A single sample is the source of the 10 T cell receptor beta chains below, sequenced in a study of shared clonotypes between healthy human individuals. Only in-frame clones appear in the TCRdb table, and some are missing; sequencing was by immunoSEQ multiplex PCR. The data show some 660,000 clones, about three quarters seen once. Sequencing was performed on memory CD4+ T cells sorted from blood. Specified subset: CD45RA-negative fraction. The receptors derive from a woman aged 25 to 45 in good health.

V and J are TRBV28 and TRBJ1-2, with 7 bases matching TRBD1. Looked up from germline, CDR1 is MDHEN and CDR2 is SYDVKM. This CDR3 contains 16 residues. V dropped 5 bases and J dropped 0; count of bases not matched to a gene: 9. The CDR3 DNA is TGTGCCAGCAGTATCTTACAGGGGAACTCTAACTATGGCTACACCTTC. As protein: CASSILQGNSNYGYTF.

J is TRBJ2-2 and V is TRBV10-1, with a tentative D call TRBD1 (5 bases). CDR1 is WNHNN, CDR2 SYGVQD, per germline (reference sequence). This CDR3 spans 13 amino acids. V was clipped by 10 bases and J by 1 base, with 10 bases between them. The CDR3 spells CATATGNTGELFF. The CDR3 DNA reads as TGCGCCACCGCTACAGGGAACACCGGGGAGCTGTTTTTT.

V gene TRBV18 combines with J gene TRBJ2-7; the match to TRBD2 covers 7 bases. The V gene's germline CDR1 is KGHSH and CDR2 LQKENI. Losses at the gene ends were 1 base for V and 7 bases for J; bases not matched to a gene: 10. The CDR3 is made up of 15 amino acids. In nucleotides, the CDR3 is TGTGCCAGCTCACCACTCGCGGGAGAAGCAGGGGAGCAGTACTTC. Its translation is CASSPLAGEAGEQYF.

This clone occurred once. Other DNA sequences in the sample encode the same CDR3. V is TRBV27 and J is TRBJ2-7; 12 bases align to TRBD2. With 2 bases clipped from V and 4 bases from J, the junction kept 3 bases outside the gene matches. The CDR3 runs 15 residues. In germline, CDR1 is MNHEY, CDR2 SMNVEV (reference sequence). CDR3 sequence: CASSLRTSGTYEQYF. The CDR3 region has the DNA TGTGCCAGCAGTTTAAGGACTAGCGGGACATACGAGCAGTACTTC.

The chain recombines TRBV19 with TRBJ2-1; 8 bases map to TRBD1. The CDR3 totals 16 residues. The V and J ends lost 6 bases and 3 bases, in that order; junction bases with no gene match: 10. Germline V gene data show CDR1 as LNHDA and CDR2 as SQIVND (reference sequence). CDR3 amino acids: CASSTPVTGVYNEQFF. The CDR3 bases are TGTGCCAGTAGCACCCCTGTGACAGGGGTCTACAATGAGCAGTTCTTC.

The genes are TRBV9 and TRBJ1-3; D ambiguous. V lost 0 bases and J 2 bases, leaving 9 bases between the germline ends. The CDR3 is made up of 15 amino acids. From germline, CDR1 is SGDLS and CDR2 YYNGEE. Written as DNA, the CDR3 is TGTGCCAGCAGCGTAGGATACAGCGCTGGAAACACCATATATTTT. Protein: CASSVGYSAGNTIYF.

This sequence joins TRBV7-9 and TRBJ2-6; weak D call: TRBD1 (6 bases). Deletions cut 4 bases from V and 0 bases from J, with 19 bases between. CDR3 length equals 19 residues. Germline loops: CDR1 SEHNR, CDR2 FQNEAQ (reference sequence). The CDR3 DNA reads as TGTGCCAGCAGCTACTTACCAGGGGAAAGAGTCTCTGGGGCCAACGTCCTGACTTTC. This translates into CASSYLPGERVSGANVLTF.

CDR3 sequence (DNA): TGTGCCAGCAGTGAATCCGCCAACGTGGGGGCTCTCCCCGAGCAGTACTTC. Protein product: CASSESANVGALPEQYF. The chain joins TRBV6-1 to TRBJ2-7; the D gene is possibly TRBD1 (6 bases). The CDR3 has 17 residues. Germline V gene lookup returns CDR1 MNHNS and CDR2 SASEGT. V was trimmed by 2 bases and J by 6 bases, leaving 23 bases between them.

With regard to this clone: Relative to the germline gene, one junction end is altered; a read error may explain this. Other DNA sequences in the same sample also yield this CDR3. This chain uses TRBV28 with TRBJ2-5, with 9 nucleotides matching TRBD2. Germline CDR1 MDHEN, CDR2 SYDVKM. The CDR3 consists of 16 residues. As DNA, the CDR3 is TGTGCTAGCAGTACCGCCGCGACTAGCGGCCAAGAGACCCAGTACTTC. This sequence encodes CASSTAATSGQETQYF.

This sequence joins TRBV27 and TRBJ1-4, with TRBD1 matching over 9 bases. This CDR3 region has 17 residues. The germline V gene has CDR1 MNHEY and CDR2 SMNVEV (reference sequence). Losses at the gene ends were 3 bases for V and 5 bases for J; bases not matched to a gene: 10. The CDR3 loop reads CASSLLGTGTGNEKLFF. The CDR3 DNA sequence: TGTGCCAGCAGTTTGTTGGGAACCGGGACAGGGAATGAAAAACTGTTTTTT.